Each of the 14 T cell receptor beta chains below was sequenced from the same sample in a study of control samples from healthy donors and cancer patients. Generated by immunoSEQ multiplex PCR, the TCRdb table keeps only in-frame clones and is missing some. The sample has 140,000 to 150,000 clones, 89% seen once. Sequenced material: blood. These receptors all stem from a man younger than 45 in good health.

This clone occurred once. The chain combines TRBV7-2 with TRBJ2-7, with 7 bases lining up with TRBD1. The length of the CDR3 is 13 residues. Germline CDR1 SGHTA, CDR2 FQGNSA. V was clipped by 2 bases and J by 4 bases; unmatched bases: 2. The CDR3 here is CASSLRGLYEQYF. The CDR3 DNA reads TGTGCCAGCAGCTTAAGGGGGCTATACGAGCAGTACTTC.

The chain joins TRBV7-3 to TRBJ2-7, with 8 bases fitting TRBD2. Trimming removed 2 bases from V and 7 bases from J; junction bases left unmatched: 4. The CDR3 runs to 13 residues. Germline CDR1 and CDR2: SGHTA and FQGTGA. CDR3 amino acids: CASSLSGGEEQYF. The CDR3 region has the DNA TGTGCCAGCAGCTTATCGGGAGGGGAGGAGCAGTACTTC.

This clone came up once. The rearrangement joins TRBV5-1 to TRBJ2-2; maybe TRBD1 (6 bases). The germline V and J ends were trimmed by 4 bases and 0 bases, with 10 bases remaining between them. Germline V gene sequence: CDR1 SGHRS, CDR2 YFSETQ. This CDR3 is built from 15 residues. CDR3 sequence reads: CASSPRTANTGELFF. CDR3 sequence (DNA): TGCGCCAGCAGCCCCAGGACAGCGAACACCGGGGAGCTGTTTTTT.

Here the CDR3 reads CASIWGEPRGDTGATEAFF. The CDR3 DNA sequence: TGTGCCAGCATTTGGGGTGAGCCAAGAGGGGACACAGGAGCCACTGAAGCTTTCTTT. V is TRBV21-1 and J is TRBJ1-1; TRBD1, the table's D call, was not compared with the DNA. TRBV21-1 is noted as a pseudogene. CDR3 length: 19 residues.

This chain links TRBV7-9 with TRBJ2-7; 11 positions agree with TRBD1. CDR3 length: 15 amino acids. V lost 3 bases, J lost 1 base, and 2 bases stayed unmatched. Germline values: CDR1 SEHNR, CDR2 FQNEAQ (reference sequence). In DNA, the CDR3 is TGTGCCAGCAGCTTCGGGACAGGGGGATCCTACGAGCAGTACTTC. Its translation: CASSFGTGGSYEQYF.

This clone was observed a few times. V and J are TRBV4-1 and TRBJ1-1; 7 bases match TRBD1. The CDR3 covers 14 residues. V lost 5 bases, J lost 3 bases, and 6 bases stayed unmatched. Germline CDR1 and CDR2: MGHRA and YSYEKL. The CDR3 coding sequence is TGCGCCAGCAGCATACAGGGGTTTGACACTGAAGCTTTCTTT. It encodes CASSIQGFDTEAFF.

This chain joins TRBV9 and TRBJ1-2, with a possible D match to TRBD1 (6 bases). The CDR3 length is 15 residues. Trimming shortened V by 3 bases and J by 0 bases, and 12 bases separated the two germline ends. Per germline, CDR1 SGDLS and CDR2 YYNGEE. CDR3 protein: CASSAGRTANYGYTF. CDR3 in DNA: TGTGCCAGCAGCGCGGGACGGACAGCTAACTATGGCTACACCTTC. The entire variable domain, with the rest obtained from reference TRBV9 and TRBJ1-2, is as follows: DSGVTQTPKHLITATGQRVTLRCSPRSGDLSVYWYQQSLDQGLQFLIQYYNGEERAKGNILERFSAQQFPDLHSELNLSSLELGDSALYFCASSAGRTANYGYTFGSGTRLTVV.

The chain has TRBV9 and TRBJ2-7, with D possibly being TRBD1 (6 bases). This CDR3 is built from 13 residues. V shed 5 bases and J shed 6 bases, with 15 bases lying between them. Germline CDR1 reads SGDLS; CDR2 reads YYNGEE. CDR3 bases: TGTGCCAGCAGTAAACAGGGCTCCGGCGAGCAGTACTTC. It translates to CASSKQGSGEQYF. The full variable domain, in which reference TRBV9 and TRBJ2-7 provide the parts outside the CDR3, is DSGVTQTPKHLITATGQRVTLRCSPRSGDLSVYWYQQSLDQGLQFLIQYYNGEERAKGNILERFSAQQFPDLHSELNLSSLELGDSALYFCASSKQGSGEQYFGPGTRLTVT.

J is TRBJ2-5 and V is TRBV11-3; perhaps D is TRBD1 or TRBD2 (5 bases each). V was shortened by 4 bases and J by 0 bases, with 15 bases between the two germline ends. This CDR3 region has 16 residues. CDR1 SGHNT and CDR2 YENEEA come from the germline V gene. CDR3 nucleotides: TGTGCCAGCAGCTACTGGGACCCCCGGTACCAAGAGACCCAGTACTTC. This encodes CASSYWDPRYQETQYF.

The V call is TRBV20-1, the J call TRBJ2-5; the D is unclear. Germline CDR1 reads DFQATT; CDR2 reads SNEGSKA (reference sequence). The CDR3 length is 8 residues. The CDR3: CRSQTQYF. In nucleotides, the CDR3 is TGCAGGTCGCAGACCCAGTACTTC.

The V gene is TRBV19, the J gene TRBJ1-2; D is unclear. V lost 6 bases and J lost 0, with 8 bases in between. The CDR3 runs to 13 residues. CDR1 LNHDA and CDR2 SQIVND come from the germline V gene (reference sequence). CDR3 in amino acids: CASSDNSNYGYTF. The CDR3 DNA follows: TGTGCCAGTAGCGACAACTCTAACTATGGCTACACCTTC.

CDR3 coding DNA: TGTGCCAGCAGCAACGCCCGATCTAGCGGGGTCTCCTACGAGCAGTACTTC. Amino acid sequence: CASSNARSSGVSYEQYF. The gene calls are TRBV21-1 and TRBJ2-7; the table's D call, TRBD2, has no DNA check behind it. TRBV21-1 is given as a pseudogene. The CDR3 has 17 amino acids.

The CDR3 sequence is CASSLSPSRNEQFF. The CDR3 DNA sequence: TGTGCCAGCAGCTTAAGCCCCTCCCGCAATGAGCAGTTCTTC. The chain uses TRBV7-7 and TRBJ2-1; D is uncertain. There are 14 residues in the CDR3. Trimming removed 2 bases from V and 6 bases from J, with 11 bases in between. Germline values: CDR1 SSHAT, CDR2 FNYEAQ (reference sequence).

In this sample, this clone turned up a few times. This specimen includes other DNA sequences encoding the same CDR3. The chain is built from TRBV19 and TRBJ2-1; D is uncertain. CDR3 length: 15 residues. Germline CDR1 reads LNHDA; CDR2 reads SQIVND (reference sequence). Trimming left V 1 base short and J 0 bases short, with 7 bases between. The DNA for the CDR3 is TGTGCCAGTAGTATAGGTCCGAGCTCCTACAATGAGCAGTTCTTC. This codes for CASSIGPSSYNEQFF.